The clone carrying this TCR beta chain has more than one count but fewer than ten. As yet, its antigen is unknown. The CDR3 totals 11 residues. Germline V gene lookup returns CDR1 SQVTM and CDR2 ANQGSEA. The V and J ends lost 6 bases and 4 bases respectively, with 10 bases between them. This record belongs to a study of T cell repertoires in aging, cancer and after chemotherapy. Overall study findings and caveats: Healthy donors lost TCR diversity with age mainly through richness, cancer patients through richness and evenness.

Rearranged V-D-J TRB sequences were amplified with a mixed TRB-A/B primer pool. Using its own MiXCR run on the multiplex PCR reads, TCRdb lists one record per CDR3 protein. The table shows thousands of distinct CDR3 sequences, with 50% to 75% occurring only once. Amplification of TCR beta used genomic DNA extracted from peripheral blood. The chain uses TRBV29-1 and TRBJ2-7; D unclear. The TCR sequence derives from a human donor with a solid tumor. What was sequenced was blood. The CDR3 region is CSVSQVYEQYF. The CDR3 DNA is TGCAGCGTGTCTCAGGTTTACGAGCAGTACTTC.